These 18 T cell receptor beta chains share one sample of origin, sequenced in a study of identical twins. TCRdb re-analysed the 5' RACE reads in MiXCR, keeping a single row per CDR3 protein. The sample shows about 720,000 distinct CDR3 sequences, 8.5% to 9% of them seen only once. The sample was also reused in another study, on yellow fever vaccine responses in identical twins.

Sequences were obtained from PBMCs. These receptors were collected from a woman between 18 and 30 years old in good health.

The V gene is TRBV6-2 or TRBV6-3, the J gene TRBJ2-1, with D perhaps being TRBD1 or TRBD2 (5 bases each). The CDR3 extends over 17 amino acids. CDR1 and CDR2 (germline): MNHEY, SVGEGT. Deletions cut 2 bases from V and 5 bases from J, with 19 bases between. The chain's CDR3 is CASSYPGPSQVHNEQFF. CDR3 coding DNA: TGTGCCAGCAGTTACCCGGGGCCCTCCCAGGTACACAATGAGCAGTTCTTC.

At least ten counts were recorded for this clonotype. The genes are TRBV24-1 and TRBJ2-2; no reliable D call. The CDR3 extends over 14 amino acids. The V end was cut by 5 bases, the J end by 3 bases, with 9 bases between. Germline-derived CDR1 and CDR2 are KGHDR and SFDVKD. The CDR3 spells CATSGAYYTGELFF. The CDR3 region has the DNA TGTGCCACCAGTGGGGCATACTACACCGGGGAGCTGTTTTTT.

This clonotype occurred many times. The rearrangement joins TRBV12-3 or TRBV12-4 to TRBJ2-3, with D possibly matching TRBD1 (8 bases). V was clipped by 4 bases and J by 2 bases, with 13 bases between them. The CDR3 is made up of 15 amino acids. CDR3 in DNA: TGTGCCAGCAGTTACAGGGGGGGGAACACAGATACGCAGTATTTT. Amino acid sequence: CASSYRGGNTDTQYF.

The chain recombines TRBV11-2 with TRBJ2-1, with D perhaps TRBD2 (5 bases). The CDR3 is made up of 16 amino acids. Germline V gives CDR1 SGHAT, CDR2 FQNNGV. V was trimmed by 5 bases and J by 2 bases, leaving 16 bases between them. The CDR3 DNA reads as TGTGCCAGCAGCCTCGACCTAGCCTCCGCCTACAATGAGCAGTTCTTC. It codes for CASSLDLASAYNEQFF.

This clonotype was observed a handful of times. J is TRBJ2-3 and V is TRBV5-1; 13 positions agree with TRBD2. V dropped 2 bases and J dropped 1; count of bases not matched to a gene: 7. This CDR3 region has 18 residues. Germline lookup yields CDR1 SGHRS and CDR2 YFSETQ. CDR3 nucleotides: TGCGCCAGCAGCTTAACTAGCGGGGGGGCCAAGGGCACAGATACGCAGTATTTT. This translates into CASSLTSGGAKGTDTQYF.

This clonotype was seen a few times. The chain employs TRBV20-1 and TRBJ2-3; perhaps TRBD2 as D (6 bases). This CDR3 has 14 amino acids. V gave up 6 bases and J gave up 2 bases, with 15 bases separating them. The germline gives CDR1 DFQATT, CDR2 SNEGSKA (reference sequence). The CDR3 nucleotides are TGCAGTGCCTATAGGGACTCCTACACAGATACGCAGTATTTT. Translated: CSAYRDSYTDTQYF.

CDR3 sequence (DNA): TGTGCCAGCAGCCCAGGGACTAGCCGGGCAGCAGATACGCAGTATTTT. Translating it yields CASSPGTSRAADTQYF. The chain carries TRBV7-2 and TRBJ2-3; 9 nucleotides agree with TRBD2. This CDR3 comprises 16 residues. V gave up 5 bases and J gave up 4 bases; unmatched junction bases: 10. Germline CDR1 is SGHTA and CDR2 is FQGNSA.

This chain uses TRBV13 with TRBJ2-3, with 16 bases that match TRBD2. The CDR3 covers 16 residues. J lost 5 bases, V lost 4 bases, and 3 bases had no gene match. CDR1 is PRHDT, CDR2 FYEKMQ, per germline (reference sequence). CDR3 sequence reads: CASSYGTSGRVDTQYF. The CDR3 DNA follows: TGTGCCAGCAGCTACGGGACTAGCGGGAGGGTAGATACGCAGTATTTT.

This clonotype was found many times. The rearrangement links TRBV20-1 to TRBJ2-5; D gene ambiguous. Germline CDR1 and CDR2: DFQATT and SNEGSKA (reference sequence). CDR3 length: 14 residues. The V gene lost 0 bases and the J gene lost 2 bases, with 10 bases spanning the gap. CDR3 sequence: CSARDHQQQETQYF. The CDR3 DNA is TGCAGTGCTAGAGATCACCAGCAGCAAGAGACCCAGTACTTC.

This clonotype was detected only a few times. The chain uses TRBV9 and TRBJ2-1; D is unresolved. CDR3 length equals 14 residues. Germline V gene data show CDR1 as SGDLS and CDR2 as YYNGEE. Between the trimmed V and J ends, which lost 0 bases and 6 bases, there was a span of 10 bases. The CDR3 sequence is CASSVGDLSNEQFF. In nucleotides, the CDR3 is TGTGCCAGCAGCGTAGGGGATCTCTCCAATGAGCAGTTCTTC.

This clonotype was counted ten times or more. The chain is built from TRBV29-1 and TRBJ2-3; the D gene is possibly TRBD2 (5 bases). With 7 bases removed from V and 3 bases from J, the gap between germline ends came to 8 bases. CDR3 length: 11 residues. From germline, CDR1 is SQVTM and CDR2 ANQGSEA. The DNA for the CDR3 is TGCAGCGGTCAGCGGACAGATACGCAGTATTTT. It is translated as CSGQRTDTQYF.

This clonotype has a handful of counts. The chain links TRBV2 to TRBJ2-3; weak D call: TRBD1 (6 bases). This CDR3 comprises 12 residues. CDR1 SNHLY and CDR2 FYNNEI come from the germline V gene. V shed 7 bases and J shed 4 bases, with 9 bases lying between them. The CDR3 sequence is CASNRAADTQYF. The CDR3 nucleotides read TGTGCCAGCAACAGGGCCGCAGATACGCAGTATTTT.

The J gene is TRBJ2-6, the V gene TRBV9; the D is unclear. The CDR3 has 14 residues. The germline gives CDR1 SGDLS, CDR2 YYNGEE. Between the trimmed V and J ends, which lost 1 base and 0 bases, there was a span of 2 bases. The CDR3 is CASSVYSGANVLTF. CDR3 in DNA: TGTGCCAGCAGCGTATACTCTGGGGCCAACGTCCTGACTTTC.

This clonotype was observed a handful of times. The chain couples TRBV20-1 to TRBJ2-7; no clear D. CDR3 size: 14 residues. Trimming removed 0 bases from V and 3 bases from J, with 12 bases in between. In germline, CDR1 is DFQATT, CDR2 SNEGSKA (reference sequence). The DNA of the CDR3 is TGCAGTGCTAGAGATTTCCACCACAGCTACGAGCAGTACTTC. Translating it yields CSARDFHHSYEQYF.

The chain combines TRBV6-2 or TRBV6-3 with TRBJ2-1; 9 bases match TRBD2. The J segment lost 4 bases and the V segment lost 10 bases, leaving 8 bases of the junction unmatched. The CDR3 has 14 amino acids. From germline, CDR1 is MNHEY and CDR2 SVGEGT. CDR3 bases: TGTGCCACCAGCCTAGCGGGGCTTTACAATGAGCAGTTCTTC. This sequence encodes CATSLAGLYNEQFF.

In its sample, this clonotype was seen many times. The chain links TRBV20-1 to TRBJ1-5; 9 positions match TRBD1. Germline trimming cut 6 bases from V and 7 bases from J; bases unmatched to any gene: 7. CDR3 length equals 13 residues. Looked up from germline, CDR1 is DFQATT and CDR2 is SNEGSKA (reference sequence). This CDR3 is CSAKGQGGQPQHF. Written as DNA, the CDR3 is TGCAGTGCGAAGGGACAGGGCGGACAGCCCCAGCATTTT.

The V call is TRBV5-1, the J call TRBJ2-5, with D unclear. Trimming stripped 2 bases from V and 5 bases from J, with 16 bases between. Per germline, CDR1 SGHRS and CDR2 YFSETQ. This CDR3 is built from 15 residues. The CDR3 nucleotides read TGCGCCAGCAGCTTTATGGGCGTTAAACAGGAGACCCAGTACTTC. Protein: CASSFMGVKQETQYF.

Many counts were recorded for this clonotype. The chain uses TRBV4-2 and TRBJ1-2; no reliable D call. The CDR3 spans 14 residues. V was pared by 5 bases and J by 1 base, with 11 bases between. Germline V gene lookup returns CDR1 LGHNA and CDR2 YNFKEQ. The CDR3 region is CASSDPTRNYGYTF. DNA for the CDR3: TGTGCCAGCAGCGATCCAACACGTAACTATGGCTACACCTTC.